The 17 T cell receptor beta chains in this list originate from one sample, sequenced in a study of CD8 T cells in ankylosing spondylitis. Overall study results and limits: Several highly homologous variants made up a TCR beta motif that seemed to typify ankylosing spondylitis blood.

TCRdb analysed the 5' RACE reads with MiXCR anew, one entry per CDR3 protein. The sample lists some 840,000 distinct CDR3 sequences, over 9.5% occurring once. Antigens for these TCRs are unknown. Sequences were obtained from blood, either unsorted or a sorted T cell fraction (not recorded which). The receptors derive from a male donor with ankylosing spondylitis.

The chain recombines TRBV18 with TRBJ2-5; no firm D call. The germline V gene has CDR1 KGHSH and CDR2 LQKENI. There are 15 residues in the CDR3. V lost 2 bases to trimming and J lost 2 bases, with 12 bases between them. The CDR3 sequence: CASSPILRAQETQYF. The CDR3 DNA is TGTGCCAGCTCACCAATTCTCCGGGCGCAAGAGACCCAGTACTTC.

This clonotype has only a few counts. The gene calls are TRBV5-6 and TRBJ2-5, with D perhaps matching TRBD1 or TRBD2 (5 bases each). Trimming removed 8 bases from V and 4 bases from J, with 9 bases in between. Germline V gives CDR1 SGHDT, CDR2 YYEEEE. This CDR3 contains 11 residues. For the CDR3, the DNA is TGTGCCAGTGAGGGGCTAGAGACCCAGTACTTC. Translated, it gives CASEGLETQYF.

This chain connects TRBV10-3 to TRBJ2-1, with 11 bases identical to TRBD2. The CDR3 runs 14 residues. V shed 5 bases and J 9 bases; nucleotides not matched to a gene: 6. Germline V gene data show CDR1 as ENHRY and CDR2 as SYGVKD. CDR3 loop: CAISLAGGFGEQFF. For the CDR3, the DNA is TGTGCCATCAGTTTAGCGGGGGGGTTCGGTGAGCAGTTCTTC.

The chain links TRBV12-3 or TRBV12-4 to TRBJ2-1; D possibly uses TRBD1 or TRBD2 (6 bases each). V gave up 3 bases and J gave up 4 bases, with 10 bases separating them. The CDR3 is 14 residues long. The CDR3 protein is CASSFTGAYNEQFF. In DNA form, the CDR3 reads TGTGCCAGCAGTTTTACGGGGGCTTACAATGAGCAGTTCTTC.

This clonotype was counted ten times or more. The rearrangement joins TRBV12-3 or TRBV12-4 to TRBJ2-1, with D maybe TRBD1 (6 bases). Deletions cut 8 bases from V and 0 bases from J, with 11 bases between. There are 14 residues in the CDR3. CDR3 sequence reads: CASLGQSSYNEQFF. The CDR3 DNA is TGTGCCAGCCTAGGACAGAGCTCCTACAATGAGCAGTTCTTC.

This clonotype was counted many times. This sequence joins TRBV6-1 and TRBJ1-1, with D perhaps TRBD1 (5 bases). The CDR3 totals 15 residues. Germline CDR1 reads MNHNS; CDR2 reads SASEGT. V was pared by 6 bases and J by 5 bases, with 19 bases between. CDR3 region: CASRSRRTGGTEAFF. Here the CDR3 DNA reads TGTGCCAGCAGAAGCCGTCGTACCGGGGGAACTGAAGCTTTCTTT.

In DNA form, the CDR3 reads TGTGCCAGCAGCCAAGAGGAAGGGAGTGGCTACACCTTC. It is translated as CASSQEEGSGYTF. The J gene is TRBJ1-2, the V gene TRBV3-1; D gene ambiguous. The germline gives CDR1 LGHDT, CDR2 YNNKEL (reference sequence). The CDR3 totals 13 residues. Trimming removed 0 bases from V and 7 bases from J, with 9 bases in between.

This clonotype showed up many times. V gene TRBV7-2 combines with J gene TRBJ2-7; D ambiguous. This CDR3 is built from 13 residues. Germline V CDR1 and CDR2: SGHTA, FQGNSA. V lost 5 bases and J lost 3, with 11 bases in between. The CDR3 nucleotides read TGTGCCAGCAGCCGGCAGGAGATCTACGAGCAGTACTTC. Translated: CASSRQEIYEQYF.

V and J are TRBV5-6 and TRBJ1-1; D ambiguous. Germline V gene sequence: CDR1 SGHDT, CDR2 YYEEEE. V was pared by 3 bases and J by 9 bases, with 15 bases between. This CDR3 comprises 13 residues. CDR3 nucleotide sequence: TGTGCCAGCAGCTGGGGTCGGGATGGACAAGCTTTCTTT. It specifies CASSWGRDGQAFF.

This chain uses TRBV4-3 with TRBJ1-2, with D maybe TRBD1 (6 bases). The CDR3 is made up of 16 amino acids. From germline, CDR1 is LGHNA and CDR2 YSLEER. Trimming cost V 1 base and J 3 bases, with 15 bases left between them. In DNA form, the CDR3 reads TGCGCCAGCAGCCAAGCGTGGCGGGGGGCCGACTATGGCTACACCTTC. Amino acid sequence: CASSQAWRGADYGYTF.

V usage is TRBV20-1 and J usage is TRBJ1-1, with a possible D match to TRBD1 (6 bases). The V gene's germline CDR1 is DFQATT and CDR2 SNEGSKA (reference sequence). V was pared by 6 bases and J by 3 bases, with 17 bases between. CDR3 length: 14 amino acids. CDR3 sequence (DNA): TGCAGTGCCCGTCTTGGGGCAGGGGACACTGAAGCTTTCTTT. Translation gives CSARLGAGDTEAFF.

The genes are TRBV10-3 and TRBJ2-3; 14 nucleotides agree with TRBD2. Germline V gene lookup returns CDR1 ENHRY and CDR2 SYGVKD. Unmatched junction bases numbered 5, after V lost 0 bases and J lost 3 bases. CDR3 length equals 18 residues. The CDR3 sequence: CAISESGTSGSGTDTQYF. CDR3 bases: TGTGCCATCAGTGAGTCCGGGACTAGCGGGAGTGGTACAGATACGCAGTATTTT.

This clonotype was observed a handful of times. The chain links TRBV7-9 to TRBJ1-1; 9 bases map to TRBD1. The junction had 2 bases not matched to a gene; V was cut back by 5 bases and J by 1 base. Germline loops: CDR1 SEHNR, CDR2 FQNEAQ (reference sequence). The CDR3 totals 14 residues. CDR3 sequence reads: CASSRQGENTEAFF. DNA for the CDR3: TGTGCCAGCAGCAGACAGGGGGAGAACACTGAAGCTTTCTTT.

This clonotype was counted many times. V usage is TRBV20-1 and J usage is TRBJ1-2, with 7 bases aligning to TRBD1. The CDR3 runs to 13 residues. Germline CDR1 and CDR2: DFQATT and SNEGSKA (reference sequence). V trimming: 5 bases; J trimming: 8 bases; junction bases outside the gene matches: 11. The CDR3 sequence: CSADQGDMSGYTF. In nucleotides, the CDR3 is TGCAGTGCTGATCAGGGGGATATGAGCGGCTACACCTTC.

In this sample, this clonotype turned up many times. The chain combines TRBV7-2 with TRBJ2-1; D is tentatively TRBD1 or TRBD2 (5 bases each). Germline V lookup: CDR1 SGHTA, CDR2 FQGNSA. V lost 5 bases, J lost 9 bases, and 20 bases lay in between. CDR3 length: 15 amino acids. The CDR3 is CASSHRDGVIGEQFF. As DNA, the CDR3 is TGTGCCAGCAGCCACCGGGACGGAGTCATTGGTGAGCAGTTCTTC. Variable domain in full (rest from reference TRBV7-2 and TRBJ2-1): GAGVSQSPSNKVTEKGKDVELRCDPISGHTALYWYRQSLGQGLEFLIYFQGNSAPDKSGLPSDRFSAERTGGSVSTLTIQRTQQEDSAVYLCASSHRDGVIGEQFFGPGTRLTVL.

This rearrangement joins TRBV7-2 to TRBJ2-5, with 11 nucleotides matching TRBD2. The junction had 6 bases not matched to a gene; V was cut back by 7 bases and J by 5 bases. The CDR3 sequence is 14 residues long. In germline, CDR1 is SGHTA, CDR2 FQGNSA. The CDR3 sequence is CASKNSGGAETQYF. DNA of the CDR3: TGTGCCAGCAAAAATAGCGGGGGGGCTGAGACCCAGTACTTC.

The chain is built from TRBV7-2 and TRBJ1-6, with 12 bases matching TRBD1. Per germline, CDR1 SGHTA and CDR2 FQGNSA. V shed 1 base, J shed 12 bases, and the junction held 4 bases outside the gene matches. This CDR3 region has 15 residues. The CDR3 protein is CASSLVGTGGQPLHF. The CDR3 DNA follows: TGTGCCAGCAGCTTAGTAGGGACAGGGGGCCAACCCCTCCACTTT.